This TCR beta chain was captured in a study of blood T cell repertoires in COVID-19. Overall study context: From the United States, Italy and Spain came samples of acute and convalescent COVID-19.

This table comes from immunoSEQ multiplex PCR, and its TCRdb copy is limited to in-frame clones, with some not included. The sample carries 250,000 to 350,000 clones, 70% to 90% recorded once. With 5 bases removed from V and 5 bases from J, the gap between germline ends came to 11 bases. CDR1 and CDR2 from the germline V gene are LNHDA and SQIVND (reference sequence). The CDR3 is made up of 13 amino acids. The sample comprised PBMCs or T cells enriched from blood (not recorded which). The clonotype originates from a woman aged 25 to 39 who had recovered from COVID-19. The chain carries TRBV19 and TRBJ2-3; no clear D. CDR3 coding DNA: TGTGCCAGTAGTTTCCACTCCCGAGATACGCAGTATTTT. It encodes CASSFHSRDTQYF.